This entry lists 4 T cell receptor beta chains sequenced from one sample in a study of blood T cell repertoires in COVID-19 (dated by TCRdb to between 2020 and 2021). Library preparation employed the immunoSEQ multiplex PCR assay. This immuneACCESS table, as held by TCRdb, lists in-frame sequences with V and J called but not all clones. Of the missing ones, under half trace to an unresolved V gene in checked studies; the others have no known cause. Here the sample has 150,000 to 200,000 clones; 88% occur a single time. More than 8.5% of the sample is held by the ten biggest clonotypes. The sample consisted of PBMCs or T cells enriched from blood (not recorded which). The receptors shown here come from a woman under 30 who had recovered from COVID-19.

This chain links TRBV3-1 (or the pseudogene TRBV3-2) with TRBJ2-3; 9 bases fit TRBD2. Trimming took 8 bases from V and 1 from J; bases not matched to a gene: 4. The CDR3 length is 14 residues. Germline V lookup: CDR1 LGHDT, CDR2 YNNKEL (reference sequence). The CDR3 coding sequence is TGTGCCAGCCGAGCGGGAGGCGGCACAGATACGCAGTATTTT. Protein sequence: CASRAGGGTDTQYF.

In DNA form, the CDR3 reads TGTGCCAGCAGCTTGGACAAGGACAGGTTTCAAGACACCTTC. Its translation is CASSLDKDRFQDTF. V and J are TRBV5-5 and TRBJ1-2, with 7 bases lining up with TRBD1. CDR1 SGHKS and CDR2 YYEKEE come from the germline V gene (reference sequence). This CDR3 is 14 amino acids long. Trimming took 0 bases from V and 12 from J; bases not matched to a gene: 11. The full variable domain, completed using reference TRBV5-5 and TRBJ1-2, is DAGVTQSPTHLIKTRGQQVTLRCSPISGHKSVSWYQQVLGQGPQFIFQYYEKEERGRGNFPDRFSARQFPNYSSELNVNALLLGDSALYLCASSLDKDRFQDTFGSGTRLTVV.

The chain recombines TRBV19 with TRBJ2-7; 9 nucleotides match TRBD1. Germline CDR1 and CDR2: LNHDA and SQIVND (reference sequence). This CDR3 is built from 14 residues. Unmatched junction bases numbered 5, after V lost 3 bases and J lost 5 bases. Here the CDR3 DNA reads TGTGCCAGTAGTATTCGGGACAGGGACCACGAGCAGTACTTC. Protein sequence: CASSIRDRDHEQYF.

In this sample, this clone turned up many times. The gene calls are TRBV4-3 and TRBJ1-4; D is unresolved. This CDR3 has 14 residues. V lost 0 bases and J 14 bases, leaving 16 bases between the germline ends. Germline V lookup: CDR1 LGHNA, CDR2 YSLEER. The CDR3 loop is CASSQDSGGEILFF. As DNA, the CDR3 is TGCGCCAGCAGCCAAGATTCGGGAGGAGAAATTCTGTTTTTT.